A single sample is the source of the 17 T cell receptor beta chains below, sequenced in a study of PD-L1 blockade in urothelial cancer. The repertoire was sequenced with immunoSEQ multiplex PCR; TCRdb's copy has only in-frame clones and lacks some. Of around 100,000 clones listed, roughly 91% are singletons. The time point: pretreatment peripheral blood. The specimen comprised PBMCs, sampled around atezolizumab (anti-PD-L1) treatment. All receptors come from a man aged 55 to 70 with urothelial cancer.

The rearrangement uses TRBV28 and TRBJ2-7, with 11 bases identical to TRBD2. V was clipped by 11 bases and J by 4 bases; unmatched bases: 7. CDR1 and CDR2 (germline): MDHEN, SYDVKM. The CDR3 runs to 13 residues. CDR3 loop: CAAGSSGRYEQYF. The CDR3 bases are TGTGCCGCCGGCTCTAGCGGGAGGTACGAGCAGTACTTC.

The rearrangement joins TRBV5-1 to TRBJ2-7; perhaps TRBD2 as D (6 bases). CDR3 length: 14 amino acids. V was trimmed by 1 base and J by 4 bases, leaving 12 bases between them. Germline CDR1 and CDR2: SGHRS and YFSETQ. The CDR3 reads CASSLSDYPYEQYF. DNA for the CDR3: TGCGCCAGCAGCTTGTCGGACTACCCTTACGAGCAGTACTTC.

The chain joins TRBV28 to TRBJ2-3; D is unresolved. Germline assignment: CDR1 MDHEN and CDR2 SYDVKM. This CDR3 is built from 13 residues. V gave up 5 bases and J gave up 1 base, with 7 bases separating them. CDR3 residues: CASSISGTDTQYF. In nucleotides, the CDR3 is TGTGCCAGCAGTATATCCGGCACAGATACGCAGTATTTT.

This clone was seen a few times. The CDR3 is CASRLTQGLFYEQYF. Written as DNA, the CDR3 is TGTGCCAGCAGGTTAACACAGGGATTATTCTACGAGCAGTACTTC. The chain joins TRBV11-3 to TRBJ2-7, with D tentatively TRBD1 (6 bases). The V and J ends lost 6 bases and 3 bases respectively, with 18 bases between them. Germline CDR1 is SGHNT and CDR2 is YENEEA. This CDR3 has 15 amino acids.

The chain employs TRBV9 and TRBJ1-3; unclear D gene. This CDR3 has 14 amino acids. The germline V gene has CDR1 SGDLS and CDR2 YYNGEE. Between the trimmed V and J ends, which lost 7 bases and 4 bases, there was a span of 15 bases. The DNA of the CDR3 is TGTGCCAGCTCCCGGGAGGGTTCGGGAAACACCATATATTTT. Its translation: CASSREGSGNTIYF.

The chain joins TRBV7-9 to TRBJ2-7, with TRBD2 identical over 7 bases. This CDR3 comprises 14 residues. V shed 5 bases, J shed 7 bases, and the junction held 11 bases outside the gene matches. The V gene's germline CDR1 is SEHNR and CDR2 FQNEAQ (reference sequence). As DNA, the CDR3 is TGTGCCAGCAGCCCCGGGGGGACCTCGGGAGAGCAGTACTTC. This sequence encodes CASSPGGTSGEQYF.

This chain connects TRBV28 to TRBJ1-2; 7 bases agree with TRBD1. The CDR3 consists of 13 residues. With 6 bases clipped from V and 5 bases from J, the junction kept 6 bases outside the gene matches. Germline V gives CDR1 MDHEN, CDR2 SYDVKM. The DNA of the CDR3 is TGTGCCAGCAGGACCGGGACAGATTATGGCTACACCTTC. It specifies CASRTGTDYGYTF.

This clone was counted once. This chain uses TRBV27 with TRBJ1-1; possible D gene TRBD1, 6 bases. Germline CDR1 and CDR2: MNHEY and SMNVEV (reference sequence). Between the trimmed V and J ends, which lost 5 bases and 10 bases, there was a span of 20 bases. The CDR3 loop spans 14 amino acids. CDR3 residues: CASSHPGRRGGAFF. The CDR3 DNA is TGTGCCAGCAGTCACCCGGGACGCCGAGGGGGAGCTTTCTTT.

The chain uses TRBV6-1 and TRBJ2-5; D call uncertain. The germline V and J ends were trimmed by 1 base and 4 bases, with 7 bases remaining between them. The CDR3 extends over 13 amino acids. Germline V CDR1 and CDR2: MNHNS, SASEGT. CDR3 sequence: CASSEVSVETQYF. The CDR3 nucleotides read TGTGCCAGCAGTGAAGTCAGCGTAGAGACCCAGTACTTC.

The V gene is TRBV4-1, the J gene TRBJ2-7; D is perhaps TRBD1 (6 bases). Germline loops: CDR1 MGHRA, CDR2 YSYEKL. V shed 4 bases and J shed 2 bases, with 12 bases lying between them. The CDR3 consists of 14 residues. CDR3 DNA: TGCGCCAGCAGCCTCAACCGGGACACCTACGAGCAGTACTTC. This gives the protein CASSLNRDTYEQYF.

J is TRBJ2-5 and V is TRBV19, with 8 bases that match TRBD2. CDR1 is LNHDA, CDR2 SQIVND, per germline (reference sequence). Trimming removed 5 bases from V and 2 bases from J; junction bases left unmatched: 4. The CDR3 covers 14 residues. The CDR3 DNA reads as TGTGCCAGTAGTCCCGGGGGGGGGCAAGAGACCCAGTACTTC. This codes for CASSPGGGQETQYF. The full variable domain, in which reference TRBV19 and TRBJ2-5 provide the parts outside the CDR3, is DGGITQSPKYLFRKEGQNVTLSCEQNLNHDAMYWYRQDPGQGLRLIYYSQIVNDFQKGDIAEGYSVSREKKESFPLTVTSAQKNPTAFYLCASSPGGGQETQYFGPGTRLLVL.

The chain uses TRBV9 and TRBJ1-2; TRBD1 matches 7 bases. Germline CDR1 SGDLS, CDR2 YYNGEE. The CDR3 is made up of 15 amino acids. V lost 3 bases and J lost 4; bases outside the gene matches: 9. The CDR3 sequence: CASSEGPEGAYGYTF. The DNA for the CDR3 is TGTGCCAGCAGCGAGGGCCCCGAGGGGGCCTATGGCTACACCTTC. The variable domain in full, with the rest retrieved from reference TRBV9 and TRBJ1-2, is DSGVTQTPKHLITATGQRVTLRCSPRSGDLSVYWYQQSLDQGLQFLIQYYNGEERAKGNILERFSAQQFPDLHSELNLSSLELGDSALYFCASSEGPEGAYGYTFGSGTRLTVV.

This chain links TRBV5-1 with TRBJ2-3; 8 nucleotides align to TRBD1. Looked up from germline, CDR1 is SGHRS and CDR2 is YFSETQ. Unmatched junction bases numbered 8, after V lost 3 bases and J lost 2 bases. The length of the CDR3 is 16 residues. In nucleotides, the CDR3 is TGCGCCAGCAGCTCCGGGACAGGACGGGACACAGATACGCAGTATTTT. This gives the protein CASSSGTGRDTDTQYF.

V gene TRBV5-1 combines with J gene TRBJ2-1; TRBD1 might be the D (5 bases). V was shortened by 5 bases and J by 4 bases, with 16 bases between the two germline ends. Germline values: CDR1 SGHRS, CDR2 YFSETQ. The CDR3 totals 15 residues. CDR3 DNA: TGCGCCAGCAGACCTACAGGCGGCGAGTACAATGAGCAGTTCTTC. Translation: CASRPTGGEYNEQFF.

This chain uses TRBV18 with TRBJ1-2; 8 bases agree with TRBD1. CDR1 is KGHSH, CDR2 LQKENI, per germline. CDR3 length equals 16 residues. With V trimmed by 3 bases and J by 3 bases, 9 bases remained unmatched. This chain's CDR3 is CASSPQGAYGYYGYTF. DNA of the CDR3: TGTGCCAGCTCACCGCAGGGGGCGTACGGCTACTATGGCTACACCTTC.

CDR3 region: CASSPGARTGGYEQYF. The CDR3 DNA sequence: TGCGCCAGCAGCCCCGGGGCCCGGACAGGGGGATACGAGCAGTACTTC. This chain uses TRBV5-1 with TRBJ2-7; 10 bases are a match to TRBD1. V lost 4 bases to trimming and J lost 4 bases; unmatched junction nucleotides: 11. The germline V gene encodes CDR1 SGHRS and CDR2 YFSETQ. CDR3 length: 16 residues.

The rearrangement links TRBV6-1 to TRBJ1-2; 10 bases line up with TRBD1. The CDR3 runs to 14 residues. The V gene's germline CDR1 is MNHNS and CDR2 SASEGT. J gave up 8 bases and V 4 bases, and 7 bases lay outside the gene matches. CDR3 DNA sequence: TGTGCCAGCAGTGCACCGGGACAGGGGAACGGCTACACCTTC. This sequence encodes CASSAPGQGNGYTF.